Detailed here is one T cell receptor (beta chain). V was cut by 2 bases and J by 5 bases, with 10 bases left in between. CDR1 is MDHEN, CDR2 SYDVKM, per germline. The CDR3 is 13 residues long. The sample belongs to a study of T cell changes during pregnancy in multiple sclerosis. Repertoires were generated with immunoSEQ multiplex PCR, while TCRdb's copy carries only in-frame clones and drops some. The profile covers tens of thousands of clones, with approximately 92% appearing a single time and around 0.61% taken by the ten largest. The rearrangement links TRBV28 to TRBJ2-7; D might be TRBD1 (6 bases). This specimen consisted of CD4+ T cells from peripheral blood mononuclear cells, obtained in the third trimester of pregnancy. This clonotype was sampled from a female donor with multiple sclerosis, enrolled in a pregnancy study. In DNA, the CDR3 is TGTGCCAGCAGTTTAGGGACAAGGAACGAGCAGTACTTC. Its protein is CASSLGTRNEQYF.